The text below deals with one TCR beta chain. Antigen specificity is unknown. TCRdb recomputed calls from the RT-PCR reads with MiXCR, one row per CDR3 protein. Seen here are some 800,000 distinct CDR3 sequences, approximately 22% observed once, and the top ten hold 10%. This sample was taken from a study of response to subunit inactivated influenza vaccine. V was clipped by 11 bases and J by 0 bases, with 11 bases between them. Looked up from germline, CDR1 is SEHNR and CDR2 is FQNEAQ (reference sequence). This CDR3 has 13 residues. Notes on the study in general: Each seasonal influenza vaccination recruits few new T cells, the authors suggested.

The chain combines TRBV7-9 with TRBJ1-5, with D perhaps matching TRBD1 (5 bases). This receptor was taken from a man aged 50 to 59 who received an inactivated influenza vaccine. Sequencing was performed on PBMCs from blood, taken less than 6 days after vaccination. This chain's CDR3 is CASAQDSNQPQHF. CDR3 in DNA: TGTGCCTCGGCACAGGATAGCAATCAGCCCCAGCATTTT. Full variable domain (remainder filled in from reference TRBV7-9 and TRBJ1-5): DTGVSQNPRHKITKRGQNVTFRCDPISEHNRLYWYRQTLGQGPEFLTYFQNEAQLEKSRLLSDRFSAERPKGSFSTLEIQRTEQGDSAMYLCASAQDSNQPQHFGDGTRLSIL.